Below, one TCR beta chain is given with its context. This clonotype was found a few times. This receptor's antigen is unknown. The junction and the germline gene differ at one end; a read error may be behind it. Library preparation used RACE. Sequenced on a NextSeq 500. Library preparation attached unique molecular identifiers to individual cDNA molecules for quantitative, reproducible TCR counting. For every blood RNA sample, sequencing covered both the TCR alpha and TCR beta chains. The published analysis was carried out like this. The median number of TCRs per sample was approximately 93,000, ranging from about 20,000 to 750,000. V, J and CDR3 annotation of the TCR reads was performed with the Decombinator software suite. For the PS versus PT1 abundance plots, all samples were subsampled to the same number of TCRs (28,000). Expanded TCRs were defined as absent before sensitization and observed at least eight times at the 2-week time point. TCRdb cleaned the public reads at Q25 with fastp, built clones with MiXCR and kept in-frame beta chains. Every entry covers one CDR3 protein and lists the most common genes and DNA from its rows. These V and J calls derive from TCRdb rather than the authors' analysis. For this sample the table gives about 54,000 distinct CDR3 sequences, of which over 9.5% were detected only once. The ten most abundant clones make up less than 2% of the sample.

The data are from a study of human T cells and chemical hapten exposure (dated by TCRdb to about 2021). Some background on the complete study: For sensitization, 2% DPC in acetone was applied to a roughly 2 cm by roughly 2 cm area of upper inner arm skin. Weekly therapeutic DPC doses were additionally applied to the scalp of patients throughout the roughly 23-week study period. Patch testing was done on the upper back using Finn chambers containing 0.01% DPC, and results were scored after 6 days according to International Contact Dermatitis Research Group standards. The patient cohort, mostly female, included alopecia areata with under or over 50% scalp involvement, alopecia totalis and alopecia universalis. The libraries were sequenced as a pool, and the TCR yield per sample differed mostly because of small variations in library volumes within the pool. In alopecia patients, the study followed how the peripheral blood TCR repertoire changed in vivo over primary and secondary sensitization to diphenylcyclopropenone (DPC), a hapten. Patient blood was sampled pre-sensitization (week 0) and at 2, 6 and about 24 weeks after DPC sensitization. About 30 alopecia patients provided blood for TCR sequencing at one to four time points (pre-sensitization, 2, 6 and 24 weeks). Results and caveats for the whole study, not just this receptor: DPC sensitization did not change the number of TCRs with a frequency above 1 in 1000, and there was no evidence of changes in global repertoire structure. Because all patients had alopecia, a presumed autoimmune disease, the immune response of the patients might differ from that of healthy individuals. Significantly more large CDR3 similarity clusters were formed by expanded TCRs than by pre-sensitization or healthy control sets, consistent with antigen-driven responses. The number of PT1 expanded TCRs positively correlated with patch test score, significant at thresholds 8, 16 and 32 but not 4. Repeated subsampling changed both the strength of the expansion versus patch-test correlation and the threshold at which that correlation became significant.

Looking up the germline V gene yields CDR1 MDHEN and CDR2 SYDVKM. The CDR3 runs 12 amino acids, cysteine and phenylalanine included. Only the CDR3 DNA is retained, 36 bases long and in frame from the first base. The label giving this sample's time point can be read as: patch test 2, 6 weeks after DPC sensitization. Reading the label with the study, this specimen's treatment or condition is: therapeutic diphenylcyclopropenone sensitization with weekly scalp DPC. At each patch-test visit, blood was drawn before the patch test was applied. Patients were considered eligible if aged 18 to 70, diagnosed with alopecia and deemed suitable for DPC therapy, and patients were excluded if pregnant. Total RNA was isolated from unfractionated whole blood collected in Tempus Blood RNA tubes.

The chain is encoded by TRBV28 joined to TRBJ1-6, with a tentative D gene TRBD1 over 5 matching bases. The source was whole blood, collected in connection with sensitization to the hapten diphenylcyclopropenone (DPC). This receptor was taken from a woman in her forties or fifties with alopecia areata. Some clones in this sample may be carry-over from other donors' samples. The CDR3 reads CASSRPGRSSDF. The nucleotide sequence reads as follows: TGTGCCAGCAGTCGACCGGGACGGTCTTCGGACTTT.